Listed below are T cell receptor beta chains from one sample, sequenced in a study of blood T cell repertoires in COVID-19. The assay was immunoSEQ multiplex PCR, and TCRdb's table has in-frame clones only and misses some. The table records approximately 250,000 clones, roughly 83% of them present only once. Sample: peripheral blood. These receptor sequences come from a woman aged 80 or over with COVID-19, enrolled during active disease. Each CDR3 is given with its conserved first and last residue. D genes are given only for firm matches. Rows give clone size only sometimes, using once, few, many, or a class for an expanded clone.

d_call j_call clone_size v_call cdr3_nt cdr3_aa
. TRBJ2-7 . TRBV6-1 TGTGCCAGCAGTGAACAATGGGCAGGTTTCATGAACGAGCAGTACTTC CASSEQWAGFMNEQYF
. TRBJ2-1 . TRBV25-1 TGTGCCAGCACCGCGGGCCTTGACGGGTCGGGTGAGCAGTTCTTC CASTAGLDGSGEQFF
TRBD1 TRBJ1-1 . TRBV29-1 TGCAGCGTGATTCGGACAGGGGACACTGAAGCTTTCTTT CSVIRTGDTEAFF
. TRBJ1-2 . TRBV27 TGTGCCAGCAGTTCTATAGGGACAACAACCTATGGCTACACCTTC CASSSIGTTTYGYTF
TRBD1 TRBJ1-1 few TRBV3-1/TRBV3-2 TGTGCCAGCAGCCAGACTAGGGGGCCCTACACTGGTGAAGCTTTCTTT CASSQTRGPYTGEAFF
TRBD1 TRBJ1-6 . TRBV5-1 TGCGCCAGCAGCTTGGCCATACAGGGGGTTAATTCACCCCTCCACTTT CASSLAIQGVNSPLHF
. TRBJ1-2 . TRBV7-9 TGTGCCAGCAGCTTTTCGGGGGATTACAGCTATGGCTACACCTTC CASSFSGDYSYGYTF
TRBD1 TRBJ1-2 . TRBV28 TGTGCCAGCAGTTTCAGGACAGGGGCCCTTTCCCATCGCGGCTACACCTTC CASSFRTGALSHRGYTF
. TRBJ1-2 once TRBV27 TGTGCCAGCAGTTTCTCAGGGTTTGGCTACACCTTC CASSFSGFGYTF
. TRBJ2-2 . TRBV29-1 TGCAGCGTTCTACGATCCACCGGGGAGCTGTTTTTT CSVLRSTGELFF
. TRBJ1-5 . TRBV24-1 TGTGCCACCAGTGAACAGTATAGCAATCAGCCCCAGCATTTT CATSEQYSNQPQHF
. TRBJ2-7 . TRBV7-2 TGTGCCAGCAGCTTAAGACAGTTTACCGAGCAGTACTTC CASSLRQFTEQYF
. TRBJ2-1 . TRBV3-1/TRBV3-2 TGTGCCAGCAGCCAAGAGAGGGGACTTAGCTCCTACAATGAGCAGTTCTTC CASSQERGLSSYNEQFF
. TRBJ2-1 once TRBV7-2 TGTGCCAGCAGCTTAGTCGGAGGGACGGCGTACAATGAGCAGTTCTTC CASSLVGGTAYNEQFF
. TRBJ2-6 . TRBV10-3 TGTGCCACCAACGCGGCCAGGGGGGAATCTGGGGCCAACGTCCTGACTTTC CATNAARGESGANVLTF
. TRBJ1-1 . TRBV6-6 TGTGCCAGCAGCACAAACACAGCACTCCGCCCAGGGGATAGGAACACTGAAGCTTTCTTT CASSTNTALRPGDRNTEAFF
. TRBJ1-5 . TRBV2 TGTGCCAGCAGTCCAGACAGCAGGCAGCCCCAGCATTTT CASSPDSRQPQHF
. TRBJ2-3 . TRBV6-5 TGTGCCAGCAGTTACGGGCCAATTGATACGCAGTATTTT CASSYGPIDTQYF
TRBD1 TRBJ1-2 . TRBV12-3/TRBV12-4 TGTGCCAGCAGTCGACAGGGGATCACTGGCTACACCTTC CASSRQGITGYTF
TRBD1 TRBJ1-4 . TRBV30 TGTGCCTGGAGCACTGGACAGGGGGCTAATGAAAAACTGTTTTTT CAWSTGQGANEKLFF
TRBD2 TRBJ2-1 . TRBV5-4 TGTGCCAGCAGCTTGGCGGGGGGGTTCTCCTACAATGAGCAGTTCTTC CASSLAGGFSYNEQFF
TRBD1 TRBJ1-4 . TRBV6-5 TGTGCCAGCAGTTACGAGGGGGCGGGTAATGAAAAACTGTTTTTT CASSYEGAGNEKLFF
. TRBJ2-5 . TRBV28 TGTGCCAGCAGTTTAATAGGGGCGCGTGGAGAGACCCAGTACTTC CASSLIGARGETQYF
TRBD1 TRBJ1-3 once TRBV19 TGTGCCAGTAGGGGACAGTTTTCCTCTGGAAACACCATATATTTT CASRGQFSSGNTIYF
. TRBJ2-7 . TRBV6-2/TRBV6-3 TGTGCCAGCAGTTACTCTATCCTCGGGGGCGAGCAGTACTTC CASSYSILGGEQYF
. TRBJ2-6 . TRBV2 TGTGCCAGCAGCCTTAGTGTGACTGGGGCCAACGTCCTGACTTTC CASSLSVTGANVLTF
. TRBJ1-5 . TRBV21-1 TGTGCCAGCAGTGGGACAGGGGAATGCCAGCCCCAGCATTTT CASSGTGECQPQHF
TRBD2 TRBJ2-7 . TRBV5-4 TGTGCCAGCAGCTTGCGTCTAGCGGGACGCTCCTACGAGCAGTACTTC CASSLRLAGRSYEQYF
. TRBJ1-2 . TRBV7-9 TGTGCCAGCAGCTTAGGGGCAGGCTATGGCTACACCTTC CASSLGAGYGYTF
TRBD2 TRBJ2-5 . TRBV3-1/TRBV3-2 TGTGCCAGCAGCCAGGGGACTAGCGGGGGGAAGGGGACCCAGTACTTC CASSQGTSGGKGTQYF
. TRBJ2-7 . TRBV6-5 TGTGCCAGCCGAGGGTCGGGGGAAGCCTACGAGCAGTACTTC CASRGSGEAYEQYF
. TRBJ2-2 . TRBV12-3/TRBV12-4 TGTGCCAGCAGTTCCATCGGGGAGCTGTTTTTT CASSSIGELFF
TRBD1 TRBJ2-1 . TRBV28 TGTGCCAGCAGTTTCAGACAGGGGGTGGATGAGCAGTTCTTC CASSFRQGVDEQFF
. TRBJ1-3 . TRBV6-5 TGTGCCAGCAGTTACTCGACGGGTTTGTACACGGCCATATATTTT CASSYSTGLYTAIYF
. TRBJ1-5 . TRBV7-2 TGTGCCAGCAGCTTATTAGCCGGGGCGGGGAGCAATCAGCCCCAGCATTTT CASSLLAGAGSNQPQHF
TRBD2 TRBJ2-1 . TRBV2 TGTGCCAGCAGTGCTCAGCGGGGGGGAAACAATGAGCAGTTCTTC CASSAQRGGNNEQFF
. TRBJ1-2 . TRBV19 TGTGCCAGTAGCCGGACAGTCTTCTTGGGCTACACCTTC CASSRTVFLGYTF
TRBD1 TRBJ2-7 . TRBV18 TGTGCCAGCTCACCGGGGACAGAATACGAGCAGTACTTC CASSPGTEYEQYF
TRBD1 TRBJ1-5 few TRBV7-9 TGTGCCAGCAGCTTAGAGGCAGGGGGAAATCAGCCCCAGCATTTT CASSLEAGGNQPQHF
TRBD1 TRBJ2-5 . TRBV5-1 TGCGCCAGCAGCTTGGGGCCAGGGGGAAAGGAGACCCAGTACTTC CASSLGPGGKETQYF
TRBD1 TRBJ1-2 . TRBV19 TGTGCCAGTAGTGAACAGGGGGCGGCTGGCTACACCTTC CASSEQGAAGYTF
. TRBJ2-7 . TRBV10-3 TGTGCCATCAGTAACGGAGGGGGGGCTGGATACGAGCAGTACTTC CAISNGGGAGYEQYF
. TRBJ2-2 . TRBV28 TGTGCCAGCACTTCCCTAGGAGCGGCAGGGGAGCTGTTTTTT CASTSLGAAGELFF
TRBD2 TRBJ2-7 . TRBV27 TGTGCCAGCAGTCCCGGGACTAGCGGGGTTCCCTACGAGCAGTACTTC CASSPGTSGVPYEQYF
. TRBJ2-7 once TRBV27 TGTGCCAGCAGTTTAAGACCGACAGGCTCCTACGAGCAGTACTTC CASSLRPTGSYEQYF
. TRBJ1-4 . TRBV12-3/TRBV12-4 TGTGCCAGGGGCTTATCATCGGGGGAAAAACTGTTTTTT CARGLSSGEKLFF
. TRBJ2-7 . TRBV30 TGTGCCTGGGGACATGTCTACGAGCAGTACTTC CAWGHVYEQYF
. TRBJ1-4 . TRBV5-4 TGTGCCAGCAGCTTGGCCGGGAAGGGAACTAATGAAAAACTGTTTTTT CASSLAGKGTNEKLFF
. TRBJ1-5 . TRBV18 TGTGCCAGCTCACCGCAGGGATCCAATCAGCCCCAGCATTTT CASSPQGSNQPQHF
. TRBJ1-1 few TRBV7-9 TGTGCCAGCACCTACTCAGGGGTTACTGAAGCTTTCTTT CASTYSGVTEAFF
. TRBJ2-3 . TRBV6-1 TGTGCCAGCAGTGAGAGACAGCGACCTAGCACAGATACGCAGTATTTT CASSERQRPSTDTQYF
. TRBJ1-2 . TRBV19 TGTGCCAGTAGTAGAGAAGCCTATGGCTACACCTTC CASSREAYGYTF
. TRBJ1-6 . TRBV6-1 TGTGCCAGCAGTGAAGTTTCAAAAGGGGTCGCCTTTAATTCACCCCTCCACTTT CASSEVSKGVAFNSPLHF
TRBD2 TRBJ2-1 . TRBV4-1 TGCGCCAGCAGACGGACTAGCGGGGACTACAATGAGCAGTTCTTC CASRRTSGDYNEQFF
TRBD2 TRBJ2-7 . TRBV29-1 TGCAGCGTTGGTCTAGCGGGGGGGCGGTACGAGCAGTACTTC CSVGLAGGRYEQYF
. TRBJ1-2 . TRBV20-1 TGCAGTGCTAGGCCGGGGGATGGCTACACCTTC CSARPGDGYTF
. TRBJ1-2 once TRBV6-5 TGTGCCAGCAGTTACTCGGGTCGGACAGCTAACTATGGCTACACCTTC CASSYSGRTANYGYTF
TRBD1 TRBJ1-5 . TRBV4-1 TGCGCCAGCAGCCGTGGACAGGTGAATCAGCCCCAGCATTTT CASSRGQVNQPQHF